One sample yielded the 30 T cell receptor beta chains listed below, sequenced in a study of blood T cell repertoires in COVID-19. Libraries were prepared by immunoSEQ multiplex PCR; TCRdb keeps only in-frame clonotypes and omits some of them. This table holds 43,000 or so clones, around 80% found once. Sequences were obtained from peripheral blood. These receptors were taken from an elderly woman with acute or convalescent COVID-19.

The V and J genes are TRBV6-6 and TRBJ2-2; D remains ambiguous. CDR1 MNHNY and CDR2 SVGAGI come from the germline V gene (reference sequence). The CDR3 spans 15 residues. Trimming took off 5 bases at V and 4 bases at J, with 14 bases between the two ends. CDR3 bases: TGTGCCAGCAGTCCCACTGGGCTGGGCACCGGGGAGCTGTTTTTT. Its protein is CASSPTGLGTGELFF.

V gene TRBV6-1 combines with J gene TRBJ1-4, with D uncertain. The CDR3 spans 14 residues. Germline CDR1 and CDR2: MNHNS and SASEGT. V gave up 2 bases and J gave up 11 bases, with 15 bases separating them. The CDR3 region has the DNA TGTGCCAGCAGTGAACGGGAAGGTCTTGGTAAACTGTTTTTT. The encoded protein is CASSEREGLGKLFF.

The V gene is TRBV4-1, the J gene TRBJ1-4; TRBD1 is a possible D gene (6 bases). V lost 1 base and J lost 6, with 9 bases in between. Germline V gene data show CDR1 as MGHRA and CDR2 as YSYEKL. The CDR3 covers 14 residues. CDR3 coding DNA: TGCGCCAGCAGCCAAGCGCCAGGGGATGAAAAACTGTTTTTT. Its protein product is CASSQAPGDEKLFF.

This clone is medium-sized. The genes are TRBV11-2 and TRBJ2-5; D gene unclear. This CDR3 has 11 residues. Germline V gene data show CDR1 as SGHAT and CDR2 as FQNNGV. The germline V and J ends were trimmed by 4 bases and 4 bases, with 4 bases remaining between them. The CDR3 reads CASSSVETQYF. Here the CDR3 DNA reads TGTGCCAGCAGCTCTGTAGAGACCCAGTACTTC.

J is TRBJ1-2 and V is TRBV9; D is unresolved. CDR3 length equals 16 residues. The germline CDR1 and CDR2 sequences are SGDLS and YYNGEE. V shed 0 bases and J shed 4 bases, with 16 bases lying between them. CDR3 loop: CASSVAKAGEGYGYTF. DNA for the CDR3: TGTGCCAGCAGCGTAGCGAAAGCTGGTGAGGGCTATGGCTACACCTTC.

Here the CDR3 reads CASRLTGLVETQYF. CDR3 DNA sequence: TGCGCCAGCAGGCTGACAGGGCTGGTGGAGACCCAGTACTTC. The rearrangement uses TRBV5-1 and TRBJ2-5; TRBD1 agrees at 7 bases. This CDR3 is 14 amino acids long. J was trimmed by 5 bases and V by 5 bases; bases with no gene match: 9. CDR1 is SGHRS and CDR2 is YFSETQ in the germline V gene. Filled out from reference TRBV5-1 and TRBJ2-5, the complete variable domain reads KAGVTQTPRYLIKTRGQQVTLSCSPISGHRSVSWYQQTPGQGLQFLFEYFSETQRNKGNFPGRFSGRQFSNSRSEMNVSTLELGDSALYLCASRLTGLVETQYFGPGTRLLVL.

The V and J genes are TRBV14 and TRBJ2-2; tentatively, D is TRBD1 (5 bases). Germline V gives CDR1 SGHDN, CDR2 FVKESK. CDR3 length: 14 residues. V dropped 4 bases and J dropped 1 base, with 7 bases sitting between them. CDR3 nucleotide sequence: TGTGCCAGCAGCCGCGGACAGAACACCGGGGAGCTGTTTTTT. The encoded protein is CASSRGQNTGELFF.

This chain links TRBV2 with TRBJ2-2, with D possibly matching TRBD1 (6 bases). With 6 bases removed from V and 4 bases from J, the gap between germline ends came to 15 bases. The germline gives CDR1 SNHLY, CDR2 FYNNEI. The length of the CDR3 is 15 residues. CDR3 nucleotide sequence: TGTGCCAGCAGATTGCAGGGCAGGGGCACCGGGGAGCTGTTTTTT. It encodes CASRLQGRGTGELFF.

In its sample, this clone was seen once. The chain is built from TRBV11-2 and TRBJ2-7; 9 bases are a match to TRBD1. The CDR3 runs 15 residues. Germline V gene sequence: CDR1 SGHAT, CDR2 FQNNGV. Losses at the gene ends were 7 bases for V and 4 bases for J; bases not matched to a gene: 11. The CDR3 spells CASNPRQGGGYEQYF. The CDR3 DNA reads as TGTGCCAGCAACCCGCGACAGGGGGGAGGTTACGAGCAGTACTTC.

The CDR3 DNA sequence: TGCGCAGCCGGACTAGCGGGGGGGCCCCAAGAGACCCAGTACTTC. Translating gives CAAGLAGGPQETQYF. This chain uses TRBV4-1 with TRBJ2-5, with 15 bases fitting TRBD2. Germline-derived CDR1 and CDR2 are MGHRA and YSYEKL. The CDR3 has 15 residues.

This clone has a single count. J is TRBJ1-2 and V is TRBV3-1 (or the pseudogene TRBV3-2), with no clear D. The ends were cut back, 0 bases at V and 6 bases at J, with 17 bases in the middle. In germline, CDR1 is LGHDT, CDR2 YNNKEL (reference sequence). This CDR3 is 16 amino acids long. This CDR3 reads CASSQDLIVTTDGYTF. CDR3 DNA: TGTGCCAGCAGCCAAGATCTAATCGTGACTACAGATGGCTACACCTTC.

The CDR3 here is CASRGQSANEKLFF. Here the CDR3 DNA reads TGCGCCAGCAGAGGACAGTCGGCTAATGAAAAACTGTTTTTT. The V gene is TRBV5-1, the J gene TRBJ1-4, with a tentative D call TRBD1 (6 bases). The CDR3 loop spans 14 amino acids. Looked up from germline, CDR1 is SGHRS and CDR2 is YFSETQ. The germline V and J ends were trimmed by 5 bases and 3 bases, with 11 bases remaining between them.

CDR3 DNA sequence: TGTGCCAGCAGCAAAGCGAGCGGTGGCCCCATGAACACTGAAGCTTTCTTT. This codes for CASSKASGGPMNTEAFF. J is TRBJ1-1 and V is TRBV21-1. TRBV21-1 is noted as a pseudogene. The CDR3 sequence is 17 residues long.

The V call is TRBV6-5, the J call TRBJ2-5; D possibly corresponds to TRBD1 (5 bases). Germline V gene sequence: CDR1 MNHEY, CDR2 SVGAGI. The CDR3 contains 14 residues. V lost 3 bases, J lost 2 bases, and 10 bases lay in between. The DNA for the CDR3 is TGTGCCAGCAGTTATAGGGGATCACAAGAGACCCAGTACTTC. Its translation: CASSYRGSQETQYF.

The CDR3 sequence: CASSLASGFKAGNTIYF. As DNA, the CDR3 is TGCGCCAGCAGCTTGGCCAGCGGGTTCAAGGCTGGAAACACCATATATTTT. The V gene is TRBV5-1, the J gene TRBJ1-3; D unresolved. V lost 0 bases to trimming and J lost 2 bases, with 15 bases between them. The germline V gene encodes CDR1 SGHRS and CDR2 YFSETQ. CDR3 length: 17 amino acids.

The CDR3 bases are TGTGCCAGCAGCTTCCGGGACACCCACACCGGGGAGCTGTTTTTT. Translating it yields CASSFRDTHTGELFF. The chain joins TRBV5-6 to TRBJ2-2, with D maybe TRBD1 (6 bases). Germline CDR1 reads SGHDT; CDR2 reads YYEEEE. V was clipped by 2 bases and J by 3 bases, with 11 bases between them. CDR3 length: 15 amino acids.

This clone has only one observation. This chain links TRBV27 with TRBJ2-5; 12 nucleotides agree with TRBD2. There are 16 residues in the CDR3. Germline CDR1 MNHEY, CDR2 SMNVEV (reference sequence). V dropped 1 base and J dropped 4; count of bases not matched to a gene: 4. CDR3: CASSLFPSGGAETQYF. The DNA of the CDR3 is TGTGCCAGCAGTTTATTCCCTAGCGGGGGGGCAGAGACCCAGTACTTC.

The chain carries TRBV5-5 and TRBJ1-1; no clear D gene. The CDR3 consists of 14 residues. Germline V gene data show CDR1 as SGHKS and CDR2 as YYEKEE (reference sequence). V lost 4 bases, J lost 1 base, and 11 bases lay in between. The CDR3, as DNA: TGTGCCAGCAGCATACGAGACACGAACACTGAAGCTTTCTTT. Encoded protein: CASSIRDTNTEAFF. Using reference TRBV5-5 and TRBJ1-1 for the parts outside the CDR3, the full variable domain is DAGVTQSPTHLIKTRGQQVTLRCSPISGHKSVSWYQQVLGQGPQFIFQYYEKEERGRGNFPDRFSARQFPNYSSELNVNALLLGDSALYLCASSIRDTNTEAFFGQGTRLTVV.

The chain joins TRBV27 to TRBJ2-3; possibly TRBD1 for D (5 bases). The V gene's germline CDR1 is MNHEY and CDR2 SMNVEV (reference sequence). V was cut by 6 bases and J by 3 bases, with 13 bases left in between. The CDR3 runs 14 residues. DNA for the CDR3: TGTGCCAGCAGCAAGACCCCAGGGACAGATACGCAGTATTTT. It translates to CASSKTPGTDTQYF.

The rearrangement joins TRBV18 to TRBJ2-3; D is undetermined. Germline loops: CDR1 KGHSH, CDR2 LQKENI. This CDR3 comprises 14 residues. The V end was cut by 0 bases, the J end by 2 bases, with 6 bases between. DNA for the CDR3: TGTGCCAGCTCACCACCGGGCCTCACAGATACGCAGTATTTT. It encodes CASSPPGLTDTQYF.

V usage is TRBV2 and J usage is TRBJ2-5; D possibly corresponds to TRBD1 (6 bases). V was cut by 9 bases and J by 4 bases, with 9 bases left in between. This CDR3 contains 11 residues. Germline V gene lookup returns CDR1 SNHLY and CDR2 FYNNEI. The CDR3 reads CARGAIETQYF. The CDR3 DNA reads as TGTGCCAGGGGGGCAATAGAGACCCAGTACTTC.

This rearrangement joins TRBV19 to TRBJ1-1; 10 nucleotides align to TRBD1. With 5 bases clipped from V and 5 bases from J, the junction kept 8 bases outside the gene matches. Germline V lookup: CDR1 LNHDA, CDR2 SQIVND (reference sequence). This CDR3 has 15 amino acids. The CDR3 region is CASSFRTGGGTEAFF. The CDR3 DNA is TGTGCCAGTAGTTTTAGGACAGGGGGAGGGACTGAAGCTTTCTTT.

This sequence joins TRBV6-1 and TRBJ1-1, with 10 bases identical to TRBD1. Trimming took 3 bases from V and 7 from J; bases not matched to a gene: 2. CDR1 and CDR2 from the germline V gene are MNHNS and SASEGT. The CDR3 contains 13 residues. The CDR3 nucleotides are TGTGCCAGCAGTGACCGGGACAGGGGTGAAGCTTTCTTT. Translating gives CASSDRDRGEAFF.

The chain has TRBV27 and TRBJ2-1, with 8 positions matching TRBD1. Trimming removed 4 bases from V and 0 bases from J; junction bases left unmatched: 2. This CDR3 is 15 amino acids long. In germline, CDR1 is MNHEY, CDR2 SMNVEV (reference sequence). CDR3 DNA sequence: TGTGCCAGCAGTTACAGGGGGAGCTCCTACAATGAGCAGTTCTTC. This translates into CASSYRGSSYNEQFF.

This clone has more than one count but fewer than ten. The rearrangement joins TRBV7-2 to TRBJ1-4; 10 bases map to TRBD1. The CDR3 contains 15 residues. V gave up 6 bases and J gave up 8 bases; unmatched junction bases: 9. Germline CDR1 and CDR2: SGHTA and FQGNSA. CDR3 amino acids: CASRPTGGSREKLFF. The CDR3 DNA follows: TGTGCCAGCAGGCCGACAGGGGGCAGTCGAGAAAAACTGTTTTTT.

The chain is built from TRBV18 and TRBJ1-3; D may be TRBD1 (6 bases). There are 18 residues in the CDR3. The V gene lost 3 bases and the J gene lost 0 bases, with 18 bases spanning the gap. The germline V gene encodes CDR1 KGHSH and CDR2 LQKENI. This CDR3 reads CASSPPGVGRHSGNTIYF. In DNA, the CDR3 is TGTGCCAGCTCACCTCCAGGGGTCGGCAGGCACTCTGGAAACACCATATATTTT.

Only one count was recorded for this clone. The chain carries TRBV11-2 and TRBJ1-5; D is perhaps TRBD1 (5 bases). With 2 bases removed from V and 7 bases from J, the gap between germline ends came to 12 bases. This CDR3 region has 14 residues. Looked up from germline, CDR1 is SGHAT and CDR2 is FQNNGV. The DNA of the CDR3 is TGTGCCAGCAGCTTATCAGGGAAGGGACAGCCCCAGCATTTT. It translates to CASSLSGKGQPQHF.

In nucleotides, the CDR3 is TGTGCCTGGAAGAGCGGGGGGAAAGAGACCCAGTACTTC. Its protein product is CAWKSGGKETQYF. The chain uses TRBV30 and TRBJ2-5, with 9 bases aligning to TRBD2. V was pared by 4 bases and J by 3 bases, with 3 bases of the junction left unmatched. CDR1 is GTSNPN and CDR2 is SVGIG in the germline V gene (reference sequence). The CDR3 length is 13 residues.

V and J are TRBV6-6 and TRBJ2-5; TRBD1 matches 10 bases. CDR1 and CDR2 (germline): MNHNY, SVGAGI (reference sequence). The CDR3 length is 21 residues. V was clipped by 5 bases and J by 2 bases; unmatched bases: 23. As DNA, the CDR3 is TGTGCCAGCAGTCTCCATGCCCCCGGGACAGGGGCACCCCTCAGACAAGAGACCCAGTACTTC. It encodes CASSLHAPGTGAPLRQETQYF.

The count of this clone is one. The chain joins TRBV6-4 to TRBJ2-5, with D unclear. Germline V gene lookup returns CDR1 MRHNA and CDR2 SNTAGT. The ends were cut back, 2 bases at V and 5 bases at J, with 6 bases in the middle. This CDR3 has 12 amino acids. The CDR3 loop reads CASSDPEETQYF. In nucleotides, the CDR3 is TGTGCCAGCAGTGACCCCGAGGAGACCCAGTACTTC.